One and the same sample provided the 3 T cell receptor beta chains below, sequenced in a study of cytomegalovirus exposure and HLA in healthy donors (TCRdb year 2017). Library construction relied on the immunoSEQ multiplex PCR assay. For the multiplex PCR, a mixture combining 60 forward primers for TCR Vbeta segments and 13 reverse primers for TCR Jbeta segments was used. TCRdb's version of the immuneACCESS table is confined to in-frame rearrangements and falls short of the full clone set. An unresolved V gene accounts for under half of the shortfall where checked; the remainder is of unknown origin. The sample includes around 170,000 clones, with more than 60% observed a single time. Of the sample, under 9% is held by the ten largest clones. Input material: PBMCs. These receptors came from a woman in her thirties or forties in good health and CMV-seropositive.

This clone came up once. The genes are TRBV5-6 and TRBJ1-2; TRBD1 agrees at 9 bases. CDR1 SGHDT and CDR2 YYEEEE come from the germline V gene. The CDR3 is made up of 16 amino acids. J lost 7 bases, V lost 0 bases, and 10 bases had no gene match. The CDR3 is CASSLVGGQGPSGYTF. Here the CDR3 DNA reads TGTGCCAGCAGCTTGGTGGGGGGACAGGGACCTAGTGGCTACACCTTC.

V usage is TRBV4-1 and J usage is TRBJ2-5, with D possibly TRBD2 on 6 matching bases. Trimming pared 1 base from V and 3 bases from J, leaving 15 bases between. CDR1 is MGHRA and CDR2 is YSYEKL in the germline V gene. The CDR3 totals 16 residues. CDR3: CASSQVGGTGEETQYF. CDR3 DNA: TGCGCCAGCAGCCAAGTTGGAGGTACGGGGGAAGAGACCCAGTACTTC.

J is TRBJ1-4 and V is TRBV6-1; TRBD1 agrees at 7 bases. This CDR3 region has 15 residues. CDR1 and CDR2 (germline): MNHNS, SASEGT. After removal of 3 bases from V and 7 bases from J, the junction contained 8 bases not matched to a gene. Here the CDR3 DNA reads TGTGCCAGCAGTGAGCCGACAGGGACCGGTGAAAAACTGTTTTTT. It yields the protein CASSEPTGTGEKLFF.